This T cell receptor beta chain was sequenced in a study of blood T cell repertoires in COVID-19. Study at large: PBMCs, B-cell-depleted T cells, or T cells were the source of the cDNA or gDNA that made up the material.

The method was immunoSEQ multiplex PCR; TCRdb's version includes in-frame clones alone and lacks a portion of them. This table has approximately 440,000 clones, roughly 91% appearing once. The CDR3 is 15 residues long. The germline V gene has CDR1 MDHEN and CDR2 SYDVKM. With 6 bases clipped from V and 5 bases from J, the junction kept 9 bases outside the gene matches. The receptor comes from a man aged 18 to 30 who had recovered from COVID-19. The V call is TRBV28, the J call TRBJ2-3; 9 nucleotides agree with TRBD2. The specimen was PBMCs or T cells enriched from blood (not recorded which). This chain's CDR3 is CASSPFRSGGDTQYF. The DNA for the CDR3 is TGTGCCAGCAGCCCTTTTCGTAGCGGGGGAGATACGCAGTATTTT.